This is a list of T cell receptor beta chains from one sample in a study of T cells after yellow fever vaccination. From the 5' RACE reads, TCRdb called clonotypes with MiXCR, one entry per CDR3 protein. The sample comprises some 300,000 distinct CDR3 sequences, about 7.8% of which are singletons, and about 16% rests with the top ten. The source was PBMCs, collected around 45 days after the first yellow fever vaccination. The receptor set was obtained from a man aged 18 to 29 who received the YFV17D yellow fever vaccine. Each CDR3 is given with its conserved first and last residue. Fields, in order: D gene, V gene, clone size, J gene, CDR3 protein, CDR3 DNA. A D gene is named only where the DNA matches it firmly. Where a row states a size, it is once, few, many or the class of an expanded clone; other rows omit it.

d_gene: .
v_gene: TRBV20-1
abundance: .
j_gene: TRBJ1-6
CDR3aa: CSASGGAYSPLHF
CDR3nt: TGCAGTGCTAGTGGGGGCGCGTATTCACCCCTCCACTTT

d_gene: .
v_gene: TRBV11-2
abundance: .
j_gene: TRBJ2-3
CDR3aa: CASTGITSTDTQYF
CDR3nt: TGTGCCAGCACGGGGATAACTAGCACAGATACGCAGTATTTT

d_gene: .
v_gene: TRBV12-3/TRBV12-4
abundance: .
j_gene: TRBJ1-3
CDR3aa: CASSGTGSGNTIYF
CDR3nt: TGTGCCAGCAGTGGGACTGGCTCTGGAAACACCATATATTTT

d_gene: TRBD2
v_gene: TRBV7-3
abundance: .
j_gene: TRBJ2-2
CDR3aa: CASSLGLAGVGELFF
CDR3nt: TGTGCCAGCAGCTTGGGACTAGCGGGGGTCGGGGAGCTGTTTTTT

d_gene: .
v_gene: TRBV5-6
abundance: .
j_gene: TRBJ2-7
CDR3aa: CASSLERGAYEQYF
CDR3nt: TGTGCCAGCAGCTTGGAAAGGGGGGCCTACGAGCAGTACTTC

d_gene: .
v_gene: TRBV7-3
abundance: .
j_gene: TRBJ1-2
CDR3aa: CASSPHGETSEGYTF
CDR3nt: TGTGCCAGCAGCCCCCATGGAGAAACTTCGGAGGGCTACACCTTC

d_gene: .
v_gene: TRBV25-1
abundance: .
j_gene: TRBJ2-1
CDR3aa: CASSGSWGHSYNEQFF
CDR3nt: TGTGCCAGCAGTGGGTCGTGGGGACACTCCTACAATGAGCAGTTCTTC

d_gene: TRBD2
v_gene: TRBV6-2/TRBV6-3
abundance: few
j_gene: TRBJ2-1
CDR3aa: CASSGAGTTNYNEQFF
CDR3nt: TGTGCCAGCAGTGGGGCCGGGACTACTAACTACAATGAGCAGTTCTTC

d_gene: .
v_gene: TRBV4-1
abundance: few
j_gene: TRBJ1-3
CDR3aa: CASSQALGSGNTIYF
CDR3nt: TGCGCCAGCAGCCAAGCTCTCGGCTCTGGAAACACCATATATTTT

d_gene: TRBD1
v_gene: TRBV7-1
abundance: .
j_gene: TRBJ1-6
CDR3aa: CASRAGTGRFNSPLHF
CDR3nt: TGTGCCAGCAGGGCCGGGACAGGGAGATTTAATTCACCCCTCCACTTT

d_gene: TRBD2
v_gene: TRBV11-1
abundance: .
j_gene: TRBJ2-7
CDR3aa: CASSSTSGSYEQYF
CDR3nt: TGTGCCAGCAGCTCGACTAGCGGTTCCTACGAGCAGTACTTC

d_gene: .
v_gene: TRBV4-1
abundance: .
j_gene: TRBJ2-5
CDR3aa: CASSQGPDQETQYF
CDR3nt: TGCGCCAGCAGCCAAGGCCCGGATCAAGAGACCCAGTACTTC

d_gene: .
v_gene: TRBV25-1
abundance: .
j_gene: TRBJ2-2
CDR3aa: CASSEAGTGELFF
CDR3nt: TGTGCCAGCAGTGAAGCGGGCACCGGGGAGCTGTTTTTT

d_gene: .
v_gene: TRBV4-3
abundance: .
j_gene: TRBJ1-3
CDR3aa: CASSQDIATGNTIYF
CDR3nt: TGCGCCAGCAGCCAAGACATTGCGACGGGAAACACCATATATTTT

d_gene: TRBD1
v_gene: TRBV3-1
abundance: few
j_gene: TRBJ1-2
CDR3aa: CASSSRGTGGFGYTF
CDR3nt: TGTGCCAGCAGCTCCCGTGGGACAGGGGGTTTTGGCTACACCTTC

d_gene: TRBD1
v_gene: TRBV4-1
abundance: many
j_gene: TRBJ2-3
CDR3aa: CASSQVQGRGPNTQYF
CDR3nt: TGCGCCAGCAGCCAAGTCCAGGGCAGGGGGCCGAATACGCAGTATTTT

d_gene: .
v_gene: TRBV20-1
abundance: .
j_gene: TRBJ2-1
CDR3aa: CSADRNSYNEQFF
CDR3nt: TGCAGTGCCGACCGGAACAGTTACAATGAGCAGTTCTTC

d_gene: .
v_gene: TRBV5-1
abundance: .
j_gene: TRBJ1-1
CDR3aa: CASSRAGDTEAFF
CDR3nt: TGCGCCAGCAGCCGAGCCGGGGACACTGAAGCTTTCTTT

d_gene: TRBD2
v_gene: TRBV14
abundance: .
j_gene: TRBJ2-7
CDR3aa: CASNPGGTYEQYF
CDR3nt: TGTGCCAGCAACCCCGGGGGGACTTACGAGCAGTACTTC

d_gene: .
v_gene: TRBV11-2
abundance: few
j_gene: TRBJ1-6
CDR3aa: CASSLGLDSPLHF
CDR3nt: TGTGCCAGCAGCTTAGGCCTCGATTCACCCCTCCACTTT

d_gene: .
v_gene: TRBV6-5
abundance: few
j_gene: TRBJ1-2
CDR3aa: CASSYSMAVQYGYTF
CDR3nt: TGTGCCAGCAGTTACTCGATGGCAGTACAGTATGGCTACACCTTC

d_gene: TRBD1
v_gene: TRBV6-1
abundance: .
j_gene: TRBJ2-2
CDR3aa: CASGGQGVFGELFF
CDR3nt: TGTGCCAGTGGGGGACAGGGCGTTTTCGGGGAGCTGTTTTTT

d_gene: .
v_gene: TRBV6-5
abundance: many
j_gene: TRBJ2-7
CDR3aa: CASSYSGADDEQYF
CDR3nt: TGTGCCAGCAGTTACTCGGGGGCCGACGACGAGCAGTACTTC

d_gene: .
v_gene: TRBV6-5
abundance: many
j_gene: TRBJ2-1
CDR3aa: CASRVGTQNNEQFF
CDR3nt: TGTGCCAGCAGAGTAGGGACACAGAACAATGAGCAGTTCTTC

d_gene: TRBD1
v_gene: TRBV6-2/TRBV6-3
abundance: many
j_gene: TRBJ1-6
CDR3aa: CASRTTRGTGSPALHF
CDR3nt: TGTGCCAGCAGAACCACGCGGGGGACAGGGTCTCCGGCACTCCACTTT

d_gene: TRBD2
v_gene: TRBV5-1
abundance: many
j_gene: TRBJ2-1
CDR3aa: CASSLSLAGGANEQFF
CDR3nt: TGCGCCAGCAGCTTGTCCCTAGCGGGGGGTGCGAATGAGCAGTTCTTC

d_gene: .
v_gene: TRBV20-1
abundance: few
j_gene: TRBJ1-2
CDR3aa: CSARDSNTLNYGYTF
CDR3nt: TGCAGTGCTAGAGATTCCAATACCCTTAACTATGGCTACACCTTC

d_gene: TRBD2
v_gene: TRBV5-1
abundance: few
j_gene: TRBJ2-5
CDR3aa: CASSPGGSAQETQYF
CDR3nt: TGCGCCAGCAGCCCCGGCGGGAGCGCCCAAGAGACCCAGTACTTC

d_gene: .
v_gene: TRBV4-1
abundance: .
j_gene: TRBJ1-1
CDR3aa: CASSRQGRTRFAEAFF
CDR3nt: TGCGCCAGCAGCCGGCAGGGTCGTACTAGGTTTGCTGAAGCTTTCTTT

d_gene: .
v_gene: TRBV15
abundance: many
j_gene: TRBJ2-1
CDR3aa: CATSRGQVSYNEQFF
CDR3nt: TGTGCCACCAGCAGAGGCCAGGTTTCCTACAATGAGCAGTTCTTC

d_gene: .
v_gene: TRBV4-1
abundance: .
j_gene: TRBJ2-2
CDR3aa: CASSQEAHGGTNTGELFF
CDR3nt: TGCGCCAGCAGCCAAGAGGCCCACGGGGGCACGAACACCGGGGAGCTGTTTTTT

d_gene: TRBD1
v_gene: TRBV4-3
abundance: few
j_gene: TRBJ2-2
CDR3aa: CASSRGTWTGVNTGELFF
CDR3nt: TGCGCCAGCAGCCGAGGGACCTGGACAGGGGTTAACACCGGGGAGCTGTTTTTT

d_gene: .
v_gene: TRBV7-8
abundance: .
j_gene: TRBJ1-5
CDR3aa: CASGGGGPGHTNQPQHF
CDR3nt: TGTGCCAGCGGAGGGGGGGGTCCGGGACACACAAATCAGCCCCAGCATTTT

d_gene: .
v_gene: TRBV10-1
abundance: .
j_gene: TRBJ1-6
CDR3aa: CASSETQPGSPLHF
CDR3nt: TGCGCCAGCAGTGAAACCCAGCCGGGTTCACCCCTCCACTTT

d_gene: .
v_gene: TRBV5-1
abundance: few
j_gene: TRBJ2-2
CDR3aa: CASSLVGLSTGELFF
CDR3nt: TGCGCCAGCAGCTTGGTGGGACTCAGCACCGGGGAGCTGTTTTTT

d_gene: TRBD2
v_gene: TRBV5-1
abundance: .
j_gene: TRBJ2-5
CDR3aa: CASTRTSGPFGTQYF
CDR3nt: TGCGCCAGCACCAGGACTAGCGGGCCATTTGGGACCCAGTACTTC

d_gene: TRBD2
v_gene: TRBV27
abundance: few
j_gene: TRBJ2-7
CDR3aa: CASSPNSSGGRLEQYF
CDR3nt: TGTGCCAGCAGTCCCAATTCTAGCGGGGGAAGACTCGAGCAGTACTTC

d_gene: .
v_gene: TRBV9
abundance: .
j_gene: TRBJ1-2
CDR3aa: CASSVEDAVYGYTF
CDR3nt: TGTGCCAGCAGCGTTGAGGATGCCGTCTATGGCTACACCTTC

d_gene: .
v_gene: TRBV28
abundance: many
j_gene: TRBJ1-3
CDR3aa: CASSPPGGYGNTIYF
CDR3nt: TGTGCCAGCAGCCCCCCTGGGGGATATGGAAACACCATATATTTT

d_gene: .
v_gene: TRBV28
abundance: few
j_gene: TRBJ2-6
CDR3aa: CASSSASTGANVLTF
CDR3nt: TGTGCCAGCAGTTCGGCTAGCACCGGGGCCAACGTCCTGACTTTC

d_gene: .
v_gene: TRBV5-1
abundance: few
j_gene: TRBJ2-7
CDR3aa: CASSLAYGDEQYF
CDR3nt: TGCGCCAGCAGCTTGGCCTACGGGGACGAGCAGTACTTC

d_gene: .
v_gene: TRBV27
abundance: .
j_gene: TRBJ1-1
CDR3aa: CASSLSIGARSEAFF
CDR3nt: TGTGCCAGCAGTTTAAGTATCGGCGCGCGGTCGGAAGCTTTCTTT

d_gene: .
v_gene: TRBV5-1
abundance: .
j_gene: TRBJ2-3
CDR3aa: CASSSRTEQYF
CDR3nt: TGCGCCAGCAGCAGCCGGACCGAGCAGTATTTT

d_gene: TRBD2
v_gene: TRBV11-2
abundance: .
j_gene: TRBJ2-2
CDR3aa: CASSLAPGGGELFF
CDR3nt: TGTGCCAGCAGCTTAGCCCCGGGGGGCGGGGAGCTGTTTTTT

d_gene: TRBD2
v_gene: TRBV28
abundance: .
j_gene: TRBJ2-1
CDR3aa: CASSFGTSGGAGRNEQFF
CDR3nt: TGTGCCAGCAGTTTTGGGACTAGCGGGGGGGCTGGGCGTAATGAGCAGTTCTTC

d_gene: TRBD2
v_gene: TRBV18
abundance: .
j_gene: TRBJ2-7
CDR3aa: CASSPPATSGGFYEQYF
CDR3nt: TGTGCCAGCTCACCACCCGCGACTAGCGGGGGCTTTTACGAGCAGTACTTC